This entry lists 30 T cell receptor beta chains sequenced from one sample in a study of cytomegalovirus exposure and HLA in healthy donors. Both 60 Vbeta primers and 13 Jbeta primers went into the PCR. Clones were read by immunoSEQ multiplex PCR, and TCRdb kept only the in-frame ones, dropping some. The table includes about 140,000 clones, 70% to 90% detected once. Sequenced input: PBMCs. The source of these receptors is a man between 40 and 49 years old in good health and CMV-seronegative.

This chain connects TRBV11-1 to TRBJ2-2; TRBD2 is a possible D gene (6 bases). V lost 5 bases to trimming and J lost 2 bases, with 12 bases between them. This CDR3 is 15 amino acids long. The germline V gene encodes CDR1 SGHAT and CDR2 FQDESV (reference sequence). CDR3 DNA sequence: TGTGCCAGCAGCGGAATAGCGGTCAACACCGGGGAGCTGTTTTTT. Protein: CASSGIAVNTGELFF.

This sequence joins TRBV5-1 and TRBJ2-7; 9 bases line up with TRBD2. V was clipped by 4 bases and J by 0 bases; unmatched bases: 17. The CDR3 is made up of 19 amino acids. Germline CDR1 reads SGHRS; CDR2 reads YFSETQ. The CDR3 nucleotides read TGCGCCAGCAGCCCGGGTCCCACCCGAATTAGCGGGGGCTCCTACGAGCAGTACTTC. This encodes CASSPGPTRISGGSYEQYF.

The chain is built from TRBV5-4 and TRBJ2-5; 12 bases agree with TRBD2. The germline V gene has CDR1 SGHNT and CDR2 YYREEE (reference sequence). This CDR3 has 17 residues. J gave up 2 bases and V 1 base, and 6 bases lay outside the gene matches. The CDR3 nucleotides are TGTGCCAGCAGCTTGAGGCCGCTAGCGGGGGGGCAAGAGACCCAGTACTTC. It translates to CASSLRPLAGGQETQYF.

This clone was detected only a few times. The gene calls are TRBV5-1 and TRBJ2-2, with D possibly being TRBD1 (6 bases). This CDR3 is built from 15 residues. Per the germline V gene, CDR1 is SGHRS and CDR2 is YFSETQ. Trimming stripped 0 bases from V and 6 bases from J, with 12 bases between. The CDR3 region has the DNA TGCGCCAGCAGCTTGGCGCAGGGGTCGGCCGGGGAGCTGTTTTTT. It encodes CASSLAQGSAGELFF.

The chain is built from TRBV30 and TRBJ1-3; D remains ambiguous. Germline-derived CDR1 and CDR2 are GTSNPN and SVGIG (reference sequence). Trimming took 3 bases from V and 4 from J, leaving 13 bases between them. The CDR3 has 14 residues. The CDR3 bases are TGTGCCTGGAGCAACGAGATGGAGGGAAACACCATATATTTT. Amino acid sequence: CAWSNEMEGNTIYF.

This clone turned up a few times. The V and J genes are TRBV2 and TRBJ1-3, with D uncertain. Trimming cost V 0 bases and J 4 bases, with 19 bases left between them. Germline assignment: CDR1 SNHLY and CDR2 FYNNEI. There are 18 residues in the CDR3. The CDR3 bases are TGTGCCAGCAGTGAAGCTGGGCAGCTGTACGTACTCGGAAACACCATATATTTT. This codes for CASSEAGQLYVLGNTIYF.

This clone occurred a few times. The V and J genes are TRBV29-1 and TRBJ2-6; a weak D match, TRBD2 (6 bases). This CDR3 contains 15 residues. Trimming took off 3 bases at V and 0 bases at J, with 9 bases between the two ends. The V gene's germline CDR1 is SQVTM and CDR2 ANQGSEA. The CDR3: CSVDGGISGANVLTF. CDR3 in DNA: TGCAGCGTTGACGGGGGTATCTCTGGGGCCAACGTCCTGACTTTC.

The genes are TRBV7-9 and TRBJ2-2, with D possibly matching TRBD1 (5 bases). Germline CDR1 SEHNR, CDR2 FQNEAQ (reference sequence). This CDR3 contains 17 residues. V lost 3 bases, J lost 2 bases, and 16 bases lay in between. The CDR3 loop reads CASSFPSLQGNTGELFF. CDR3 DNA: TGTGCCAGCAGCTTCCCCTCCCTCCAGGGTAACACCGGGGAGCTGTTTTTT.

This sequence joins TRBV7-9 and TRBJ2-7; D is possibly TRBD2 (6 bases). The CDR3 length is 16 residues. Germline V gene sequence: CDR1 SEHNR, CDR2 FQNEAQ (reference sequence). V lost 2 bases and J 0 bases, leaving 14 bases between the germline ends. The CDR3 region has the DNA TGTGCCAGCAGCTTAACGGGAGCTTTAAGCTCCTACGAGCAGTACTTC. As protein: CASSLTGALSSYEQYF. Looking up the rest from reference TRBV7-9 and TRBJ2-7 gives the full variable domain: DTGVSQNPRHKITKRGQNVTFRCDPISEHNRLYWYRQTLGQGPEFLTYFQNEAQLEKSRLLSDRFSAERPKGSFSTLEIQRTEQGDSAMYLCASSLTGALSSYEQYFGPGTRLTVT.

As regards this clone: Other nucleotide sequences in the sample specify the same CDR3. The rearrangement joins TRBV7-6 to TRBJ2-5; perhaps TRBD2 as D (6 bases). From germline, CDR1 is SGHVS and CDR2 FNYEAQ. V shed 4 bases and J shed 4 bases, with 19 bases lying between them. This CDR3 contains 16 residues. The CDR3 sequence: CASSSSFDGSGETQYF. DNA for the CDR3: TGTGCCAGCAGCTCTTCCTTTGACGGGAGTGGAGAGACCCAGTACTTC.

This clone has a handful of counts. The chain employs TRBV5-1 and TRBJ2-1, with TRBD2 matching 7 bases. This CDR3 is built from 14 residues. Germline V lookup: CDR1 SGHRS, CDR2 YFSETQ. V shed 2 bases, J shed 3 bases, and the junction held 2 bases outside the gene matches. DNA of the CDR3: TGCGCCAGCAGCTTTGGGGGGGTCTACAATGAGCAGTTCTTC. It encodes CASSFGGVYNEQFF.

The rearrangement links TRBV28 to TRBJ2-1; TRBD1 might be the D (6 bases). The CDR3 has 16 residues. In germline, CDR1 is MDHEN, CDR2 SYDVKM. The ends were cut back, 6 bases at V and 2 bases at J, with 17 bases in the middle. In nucleotides, the CDR3 is TGTGCCAGCAGGACCAGGGACACCTTGCCCTACAATGAGCAGTTCTTC. It encodes CASRTRDTLPYNEQFF.

This chain joins TRBV27 and TRBJ2-1; 7 bases map to TRBD1. After removal of 5 bases from V and 4 bases from J, the junction contained 11 bases not matched to a gene. CDR1 MNHEY and CDR2 SMNVEV come from the germline V gene (reference sequence). CDR3 length equals 16 residues. The CDR3 DNA reads TGTGCCAGCAGTCCAACCGGGACAGCAACTTACAATGAGCAGTTCTTC. This translates into CASSPTGTATYNEQFF.

V gene TRBV7-2 combines with J gene TRBJ2-7; TRBD2 agrees at 9 bases. The germline V gene encodes CDR1 SGHTA and CDR2 FQGNSA. Losses at the gene ends were 5 bases for V and 2 bases for J; bases not matched to a gene: 7. This CDR3 is built from 15 residues. CDR3 coding DNA: TGTGCCAGCAGCCTTAGCGGGAGTCCCCCCTACGAGCAGTACTTC. Amino acids: CASSLSGSPPYEQYF.

This chain uses TRBV19 with TRBJ2-2; tentative D call: TRBD1 (6 bases). Germline CDR1 and CDR2: LNHDA and SQIVND (reference sequence). Trimming stripped 7 bases from V and 5 bases from J, with 23 bases between. The CDR3 runs 17 residues. CDR3 in amino acids: CASISWSPNRVTGELFF. CDR3 sequence (DNA): TGTGCCAGTATTTCCTGGTCCCCGAACAGGGTGACCGGGGAGCTGTTTTTT.

The chain carries TRBV5-6 and TRBJ2-7, with 10 positions matching TRBD2. J was trimmed by 3 bases and V by 0 bases; bases with no gene match: 6. The V gene's germline CDR1 is SGHDT and CDR2 YYEEEE. This CDR3 region has 16 residues. For the CDR3, the DNA is TGTGCCAGCAGCTTGGCCCCGGGACTAGCGTTCTACGAGCAGTACTTC. Protein product: CASSLAPGLAFYEQYF.

The chain recombines TRBV7-9 with TRBJ2-2; no clear D gene. V was pared by 6 bases and J by 0 bases, with 5 bases between. The CDR3 spans 13 residues. In germline, CDR1 is SEHNR, CDR2 FQNEAQ (reference sequence). CDR3: CASSKTNTGELFF. The CDR3 nucleotides are TGTGCCAGCAGTAAAACGAACACCGGGGAGCTGTTTTTT. Full variable domain (rest looked up from reference TRBV7-9 and TRBJ2-2): DTGVSQNPRHKITKRGQNVTFRCDPISEHNRLYWYRQTLGQGPEFLTYFQNEAQLEKSRLLSDRFSAERPKGSFSTLEIQRTEQGDSAMYLCASSKTNTGELFFGEGSRLTVL.

The chain couples TRBV30 to TRBJ1-5; D is uncertain. V shed 3 bases and J shed 5 bases, with 11 bases lying between them. The CDR3 is made up of 13 amino acids. Germline assignment: CDR1 GTSNPN and CDR2 SVGIG (reference sequence). The CDR3 loop reads CAWSVGVYQPQHF. As DNA, the CDR3 is TGTGCCTGGAGCGTGGGAGTCTATCAGCCCCAGCATTTT.

The CDR3 sequence is CASSHSGQGRIYEQYF. The CDR3 DNA follows: TGTGCCAGCAGCCACTCGGGACAGGGGCGAATCTACGAGCAGTACTTC. The chain links TRBV11-2 to TRBJ2-7, with TRBD1 identical over 10 bases. The CDR3 sequence is 16 residues long. V was clipped by 5 bases and J by 3 bases; unmatched bases: 10. From germline, CDR1 is SGHAT and CDR2 FQNNGV.

The gene calls are TRBV10-3 and TRBJ2-5; D is perhaps TRBD1 (7 bases). Germline V gene data show CDR1 as ENHRY and CDR2 as SYGVKD. Trimming removed 7 bases at V and 2 bases at J, with 11 bases between. The CDR3 totals 13 residues. The CDR3 DNA reads TGTGCCATCACGGGGGACAGTCAAGAGACCCAGTACTTC. This encodes CAITGDSQETQYF.

This clone appeared a few times. The chain is built from TRBV5-1 and TRBJ2-1; the D gene is possibly TRBD2 (6 bases). The CDR3 is made up of 14 amino acids. The V end was cut by 3 bases, the J end by 2 bases, with 9 bases between. CDR1 and CDR2 (germline): SGHRS, YFSETQ. The CDR3 here is CASSSGEAYNEQFF. The CDR3 DNA is TGCGCCAGCAGCTCGGGGGAAGCCTACAATGAGCAGTTCTTC.

The chain carries TRBV19 and TRBJ2-1, with 9 bases matching TRBD2. Germline V gene lookup returns CDR1 LNHDA and CDR2 SQIVND (reference sequence). Trimming removed 3 bases from V and 3 bases from J; junction bases left unmatched: 12. The CDR3 is 18 amino acids. CDR3: CASSIRPQTSGLYNEQFF. Here the CDR3 DNA reads TGTGCCAGTAGTATCCGACCCCAGACTAGCGGACTCTACAATGAGCAGTTCTTC.

The count of this clone is one. The chain links TRBV27 to TRBJ1-6; no clear D. CDR3 length: 13 amino acids. Germline V gives CDR1 MNHEY, CDR2 SMNVEV (reference sequence). The germline V and J ends were trimmed by 3 bases and 6 bases, with 6 bases remaining between them. The CDR3 loop reads CASSFTVNSPLHF. The CDR3 DNA follows: TGTGCCAGCAGTTTTACAGTTAATTCACCCCTCCACTTT.

The rearrangement links TRBV27 to TRBJ1-2; weak D call: TRBD1 (6 bases). Trimming stripped 7 bases from V and 5 bases from J, with 17 bases between. The CDR3 runs to 14 residues. The V gene's germline CDR1 is MNHEY and CDR2 SMNVEV (reference sequence). CDR3: CASKLPGTPYGYTF. The CDR3 nucleotides are TGTGCCAGCAAATTACCCGGGACACCTTATGGCTACACCTTC.

This rearrangement joins TRBV19 to TRBJ2-7, with 10 bases lining up with TRBD1. Germline CDR1 reads LNHDA; CDR2 reads SQIVND (reference sequence). This CDR3 has 15 residues. Trimming removed 5 bases from V and 2 bases from J; junction bases left unmatched: 6. The CDR3 sequence is CASSFRTGGTYEQYF. The CDR3 DNA sequence: TGTGCCAGTAGTTTCCGGACAGGGGGAACCTACGAGCAGTACTTC.

This clone was found once. The V call is TRBV6-5, the J call TRBJ2-1; D is perhaps TRBD1 (7 bases). The CDR3 spans 14 residues. V was shortened by 5 bases and J by 8 bases, with 16 bases between the two germline ends. CDR1 and CDR2 (germline): MNHEY, SVGAGI. CDR3 in DNA: TGTGCCAGCAGTCCCAGGAGGGGGCGAGATGAGCAGTTCTTC. The encoded protein is CASSPRRGRDEQFF.

The V and J genes are TRBV6-5 and TRBJ2-7, with D perhaps TRBD1 (5 bases). The V gene lost 6 bases and the J gene lost 9 bases, with 18 bases spanning the gap. The germline gives CDR1 MNHEY, CDR2 SVGAGI. The CDR3 sequence is 13 residues long. The CDR3 bases are TGTGCCAGCAGCGGGCAGGGCGCCTGGATGCAGTACTTC. Amino acids: CASSGQGAWMQYF.

CDR3 protein: CAWERGSYNEQFF. CDR3 bases: TGTGCCTGGGAGCGGGGTTCCTACAATGAGCAGTTCTTC. The chain uses TRBV30 and TRBJ2-1, with TRBD2 matching 7 bases. This CDR3 is built from 13 residues. The germline CDR1 and CDR2 sequences are GTSNPN and SVGIG (reference sequence). The V and J ends lost 5 bases and 1 base, in that order; junction bases with no gene match: 2.

The V call is TRBV9, the J call TRBJ1-1; 9 bases are shared with TRBD1. The CDR3 loop spans 16 amino acids. V shed 3 bases, J shed 0 bases, and the junction held 6 bases outside the gene matches. CDR1 and CDR2 (germline): SGDLS, YYNGEE. CDR3 loop: CASSEPGQGMNTEAFF. The CDR3 nucleotides read TGTGCCAGCAGCGAGCCGGGACAGGGCATGAACACTGAAGCTTTCTTT.

V is TRBV7-9 and J is TRBJ2-2; the D gene is possibly TRBD1 (6 bases). CDR3 length: 16 residues. Trimming removed 7 bases at V and 4 bases at J, with 19 bases between. Germline-derived CDR1 and CDR2 are SEHNR and FQNEAQ (reference sequence). The CDR3 here is CASKPPGGRSTGELFF. CDR3 sequence (DNA): TGTGCCAGCAAACCCCCTGGGGGCAGGAGCACCGGGGAGCTGTTTTTT. The whole variable domain, remainder taken from reference TRBV7-9 and TRBJ2-2, is DTGVSQNPRHKITKRGQNVTFRCDPISEHNRLYWYRQTLGQGPEFLTYFQNEAQLEKSRLLSDRFSAERPKGSFSTLEIQRTEQGDSAMYLCASKPPGGRSTGELFFGEGSRLTVL.